This TCR beta chain came from a study of OX40 agonist ivuxolimab in advanced cancers. Across the whole study: Patients were 82.7% male with ages roughly 23 to 85, mean about 60. Findings and caveats of the study: At 0.1 to 3.0 mg/kg and by week 6, CD4+ and CD8+ T cells in the blood had expanded clonally. More expanded clones were found, on average, in CD8+ than in CD4+ T cells. Partial responders at 0.1-3.0 mg/kg showed near-lowest clonal expansion.

The protocol was immunoSEQ multiplex PCR, while the TCRdb copy is restricted to in-frame clones and leaves out a portion. The sample consists of some 68,000 clones, around 86% of them appearing once. The count of this clone is one. The antigen is unknown. Germline values: CDR1 PRHDT, CDR2 FYEKMQ (reference sequence). This CDR3 is 16 amino acids long. V was shortened by 1 base and J by 0 bases, with 10 bases between the two germline ends. The TCR sequence derives from an adult with an advanced solid tumor such as melanoma, head and neck, liver or kidney cancer. Sequenced material: CD4+ or CD8+ T cells sorted from blood, taken in a trial of the OX40 agonist ivuxolimab. V is TRBV13 and J is TRBJ1-5; D ambiguous. This CDR3 reads CASSLVRVSSNQPQHF. The CDR3 nucleotides read TGTGCCAGCAGCTTAGTCCGGGTATCTAGCAATCAGCCCCAGCATTTT.